A selection of T cell receptor beta chains follows, all from one sample in a study of blood T cell repertoires in COVID-19. The table came from immunoSEQ multiplex PCR; TCRdb's copy has only in-frame clones and leaves some out. The sample includes under 200,000 clones, around four fifths of them seen just once. Sequenced material: peripheral blood. The source is a woman in her twenties or thirties with acute or convalescent COVID-19. Both conserved end residues are part of each CDR3. A D gene is named only where the DNA matches it firmly. The size field is filled for only some rows; it gives once, few, many or a size class.

-	TRBD1	TRBV30	TRBJ2-2	CAWRPTGANTGELFF	TGTGCCTGGAGACCCACAGGGGCGAACACCGGGGAGCTGTTTTTT
-	-	TRBV6-5	TRBJ2-7	CASSYSAGVEQYF	TGTGCCAGCAGTTACTCGGCAGGGGTCGAGCAGTACTTC
few	TRBD1	TRBV19	TRBJ2-7	CASSLGQGAYEQYF	TGTGCCAGTAGCCTGGGACAGGGCGCCTACGAGCAGTACTTC
once	-	TRBV6-5	TRBJ1-3	CASSYSGRAGNTIYF	TGTGCCAGCAGTTACTCTGGGAGGGCTGGAAACACCATATATTTT
-	-	TRBV7-8	TRBJ1-6	CASSLGQDGSPLHF	TGTGCCAGCAGCTTAGGACAGGACGGTTCACCCCTCCACTTT
few	-	TRBV9	TRBJ2-3	CASSTILGGTQYF	TGTGCCAGCAGCACAATACTAGGGGGTACGCAGTATTTT
-	TRBD1	TRBV5-1	TRBJ1-1	CASSRLGQGATEAFF	TGCGCCAGCAGCCGCCTGGGACAGGGGGCGACTGAAGCTTTCTTT
-	-	TRBV6-5	TRBJ1-2	CASTGGRSYGYTF	TGTGCCAGCACCGGGGGGCGGTCCTATGGCTACACCTTC
-	-	TRBV5-5	TRBJ1-1	CASSEIGRLNTEAFF	TGTGCCAGCAGCGAGATAGGCAGGTTGAACACTGAAGCTTTCTTT
-	-	TRBV30	TRBJ2-3	CAWSPSTDTQYF	TGTGCCTGGAGTCCTAGCACAGATACGCAGTATTTT
-	TRBD1	TRBV27	TRBJ1-2	CASSGGGRNYGYTF	TGTGCCAGCAGTGGAGGGGGCAGGAACTATGGCTACACCTTC
-	-	TRBV5-1	TRBJ1-2	CASSLIGRGPDYGYTF	TGCGCCAGCAGCTTGATCGGCAGGGGCCCGGACTATGGCTACACCTTC
-	-	TRBV29-1	TRBJ2-7	CSVVGQNYEQYF	TGCAGCGTTGTAGGACAGAACTACGAGCAGTACTTC
-	-	TRBV7-2	TRBJ2-7	CASSSPDLASYEQYF	TGTGCCAGCAGCTCTCCGGATCTAGCAAGTTACGAGCAGTACTTC
-	TRBD2	TRBV27	TRBJ2-1	CASRFLAGGTYNEQFF	TGTGCCAGCAGATTCCTAGCGGGAGGGACCTACAATGAGCAGTTCTTC
-	-	TRBV7-8	TRBJ1-4	CASSPIQGPSEKLFF	TGTGCCAGCAGTCCTATACAGGGACCAAGTGAAAAACTGTTTTTT
-	-	TRBV11-1	TRBJ1-1	CASSFGGTEAFF	TGTGCCAGCAGCTTTGGAGGCACTGAAGCTTTCTTT
-	-	TRBV20-1	TRBJ2-3	CSASLSAQYF	TGCAGTGCTAGTTTATCTGCGCAGTATTTT
-	TRBD1	TRBV4-3	TRBJ1-1	CASSQEGTGEGAFF	TGCGCCAGCAGCCAAGAAGGGACAGGGGAGGGAGCTTTCTTT
-	-	TRBV7-9	TRBJ2-1	CASSLPVLEQFF	TGTGCCAGCAGCCTCCCGGTGTTGGAGCAGTTCTTC